A single sample gave rise to the 7 T cell receptor beta chains below, sequenced in a study of T cell clonality in common variable immunodeficiency. Study results and caveats: In common variable immunodeficiency, TCR beta chains reportedly carried fewer deletions and N-nucleotide insertions.

Their target antigens are unknown. Generated by immunoSEQ multiplex PCR, the TCRdb table keeps only in-frame clones and is missing some. This sample comprises about 34,000 clones, none seen once only. The material sequenced was peripheral blood mononuclear cells. These receptors were taken from a human donor with common variable immunodeficiency.

This clone was recorded many times. The CDR3 end is not reached by the read, which stops 3 residues before it; the germline J gene fills it in. The chain couples TRBV7-3 to TRBJ2-5, with TRBD2 matching over 7 bases. Germline V gives CDR1 SGHTA, CDR2 FQGTGA. V was clipped by 3 bases and J by 2 bases; unmatched bases: 3. The CDR3 is 14 residues long. The DNA read from the CDR3 is TGTGCCAGCAGCTTTCTCGGGGGGCAAGAGACC. Protein product: CASSFLGGQET. In full, the CDR3 reads CASSFLGGQETQYF.

Only a few counts were recorded for this clone. The CDR3 is CSAPSGRFEQFF. CDR3 DNA (partial): TGCAGTGCTCCTAGCGGGAGGTTTGAG. The chain uses TRBV20-1 and TRBJ2-1, with 11 bases lining up with TRBD2. The sequence runs out 3 residues before the end of the CDR3; the remainder is reconstructed from the germline J gene. The CDR3 runs 12 residues. Germline CDR1 and CDR2: DFQATT and SNEGSKA (reference sequence). The J segment lost 9 bases and the V segment lost 5 bases, leaving 3 bases of the junction unmatched.

The part of the CDR3 DNA that was read is TGTGCCAGCAGCCTAGATTGGGCTAGCGGGAGGTATGAG. It yields the protein CASSLDWASGRYE. In full, the CDR3 reads CASSLDWASGRYEQFF. The chain is built from TRBV7-6 and TRBJ2-1; 11 bases are shared with TRBD2. The read terminates 3 residues before the CDR3 end, so the remaining end is supplied by the germline J gene. The CDR3 is made up of 16 amino acids. Germline V gene sequence: CDR1 SGHVS, CDR2 FNYEAQ. After removal of 5 bases from V and 8 bases from J, the junction contained 11 bases not matched to a gene. Filled out from reference TRBV7-6 and TRBJ2-1, the complete variable domain reads GAGVSQSPRYKVTKRGQDVALRCDPISGHVSLYWYRQALGQGPEFLTYFNYEAQQDKSGLPNDRFSAERPEGSISTLTIQRTEQRDSAMYRCASSLDWASGRYEQFFGPGTRLTVL.

As regards this clone: From the germline J gene comes the end of the CDR3, since the read stops 3 residues before it. J is TRBJ2-2 and V is TRBV7-2, with D possibly matching TRBD1 (5 bases). Between the trimmed V and J ends, which lost 2 bases and 6 bases, there was a span of 10 bases. There are 14 residues in the CDR3. Per the germline V gene, CDR1 is SGHTA and CDR2 is FQGNSA. The DNA read from the CDR3 is TGTGCCAGCAGCTTATTACAGGCCCCCGGGGAG. It specifies CASSLLQAPGE. The whole CDR3 protein is CASSLLQAPGELFF.

About this clone itself: The read halts 3 residues ahead of the CDR3 end, with the missing end drawn from the germline J gene. The chain has TRBV7-9 and TRBJ1-1, with D unresolved. Per germline, CDR1 SEHNR and CDR2 FQNEAQ (reference sequence). Trimming took off 1 base at V and 7 bases at J, with 7 bases between the two ends. The CDR3 loop spans 12 amino acids. Incomplete CDR3 DNA: TGTGCCAGCAGCTTAGAGGGCTTTGAA. It yields the protein CASSLEGFE. The full CDR3 sequence reads CASSLEGFEAFF. Filled out from reference TRBV7-9 and TRBJ1-1, the complete variable domain reads DTGVSQNPRHKITKRGQNVTFRCDPISEHNRLYWYRQTLGQGPEFLTYFQNEAQLEKSRLLSDRFSAERPKGSFSTLEIQRTEQGDSAMYLCASSLEGFEAFFGQGTRLTVV.

This clone was recorded many times. The read gets to within 3 residues of the CDR3 end, and the germline J gene fills in the rest. J is TRBJ2-3 and V is TRBV20-1, with TRBD2 matching 11 bases. This CDR3 spans 15 amino acids. The germline V gene encodes CDR1 DFQATT and CDR2 SNEGSKA (reference sequence). The J segment lost 4 bases and the V segment lost 0 bases, leaving 3 bases of the junction unmatched. The CDR3 protein is CSARDLAGGPDTQYF. CDR3 DNA, as far as it was read: TGCAGTGCTAGAGATCTAGCGGGAGGACCAGATACG.

This clone was counted only a few times. Read data end 3 residues before the CDR3 end; the end is taken from the germline J gene. The chain employs TRBV6-2 or TRBV6-3 and TRBJ1-5; 9 positions match TRBD1. V shed 5 bases and J 6 bases; nucleotides not matched to a gene: 5. The CDR3 is 14 residues long. The germline CDR1 and CDR2 sequences are MNHEY and SVGEGT. CDR3 sequence: CASSRTGVRQPQHF. The CDR3 bases that were read are TGTGCCAGCAGTAGGACAGGGGTCCGTCAGCCC.